A single sample is the source of the 30 T cell receptor beta chains below, sequenced in a study of blood T cell repertoires in COVID-19. The assay was immunoSEQ multiplex PCR, and TCRdb's table has in-frame clones only and misses some. The sample carries a few hundred thousand clones, 85% to 90% recorded once. Sequencing was done on a sample of PBMCs or T cells enriched from blood (not recorded which). The source is a woman in her fifties or sixties in a cohort exposed to, infected with or recovered from COVID-19 (not recorded which).

This sequence joins TRBV27 and TRBJ2-3, with D perhaps matching TRBD2 (6 bases). Germline V gene data show CDR1 as MNHEY and CDR2 as SMNVEV (reference sequence). V was pared by 2 bases and J by 1 base, with 13 bases between. This CDR3 contains 16 residues. CDR3 in DNA: TGTGCCAGCAGTTTAGTCGGAGGGCTGGGCACAGATACGCAGTATTTT. Its protein product is CASSLVGGLGTDTQYF.

The rearrangement links TRBV19 to TRBJ1-5, with a possible D match to TRBD1 (6 bases). Germline CDR1 reads LNHDA; CDR2 reads SQIVND (reference sequence). V was trimmed by 3 bases and J by 6 bases, leaving 12 bases between them. The CDR3 totals 14 residues. The CDR3: CASSMPGAIQPQHF. The CDR3 DNA sequence: TGTGCCAGTAGTATGCCAGGGGCGATTCAGCCCCAGCATTTT.

J is TRBJ2-3 and V is TRBV27; 8 nucleotides match TRBD1. The trim removed 4 bases at V and 6 bases at J, leaving 18 bases unmatched. Germline-derived CDR1 and CDR2 are MNHEY and SMNVEV (reference sequence). CDR3 length equals 18 residues. The CDR3 loop reads CASSSDRAVEFSVDTQYF. CDR3 nucleotide sequence: TGTGCCAGCAGTTCGGACAGGGCAGTTGAGTTCTCAGTGGATACGCAGTATTTT.

This clone appeared once. V and J are TRBV5-1 and TRBJ1-4; TRBD1 matches 9 bases. Germline values: CDR1 SGHRS, CDR2 YFSETQ. The ends lost 7 bases at V and 5 bases at J; junction bases unmatched: 6. The CDR3 covers 14 residues. The CDR3 DNA reads as TGCGCCAGCGCCTCGGACAGGGGAAATGAAAAACTGTTTTTT. This translates into CASASDRGNEKLFF.

The chain joins TRBV4-3 to TRBJ2-7; unclear D gene. With 1 base removed from V and 1 base from J, the gap between germline ends came to 17 bases. The germline V gene has CDR1 LGHNA and CDR2 YSLEER. The CDR3 is made up of 17 amino acids. CDR3 loop: CASSQGVPTDRSYEQYF. CDR3 sequence (DNA): TGCGCCAGCAGCCAAGGGGTACCCACAGACCGGTCCTACGAGCAGTACTTC.

The CDR3 DNA is TGTGCCAGCAGTCCCAACTCCTACGAGCAGTACTTC. It encodes CASSPNSYEQYF. The chain uses TRBV27 and TRBJ2-7; no reliable D call. The CDR3 covers 12 residues. With 5 bases removed from V and 0 bases from J, the gap between germline ends came to 5 bases. Germline lookup yields CDR1 MNHEY and CDR2 SMNVEV (reference sequence).

This rearrangement joins TRBV10-3 to TRBJ1-5; a weak D match, TRBD1 (5 bases). The CDR3 extends over 14 amino acids. V gave up 1 base and J gave up 3 bases, with 7 bases separating them. Germline loops: CDR1 ENHRY, CDR2 SYGVKD. The CDR3 DNA reads as TGTGCCATCAGTGAGTTAGGGGACAATCAGCCCCAGCATTTT. Translation gives CAISELGDNQPQHF.

The chain couples TRBV2 to TRBJ2-7; 7 bases line up with TRBD1. Germline V lookup: CDR1 SNHLY, CDR2 FYNNEI. V dropped 6 bases and J dropped 2; count of bases not matched to a gene: 10. The CDR3 is 15 amino acids. CDR3 amino acids: CASRPLTGTTYEQYF. In nucleotides, the CDR3 is TGTGCCAGCAGACCTTTGACAGGGACAACCTACGAGCAGTACTTC.

V and J are TRBV5-1 and TRBJ1-6; D may be TRBD1 (5 bases). Germline CDR1 is SGHRS and CDR2 is YFSETQ. This CDR3 spans 14 amino acids. V lost 2 bases to trimming and J lost 4 bases, with 7 bases between them. CDR3 residues: CASSLPGYNSPLHF. In nucleotides, the CDR3 is TGCGCCAGCAGCTTACCAGGGTATAATTCACCCCTCCACTTT.

The V call is TRBV4-3, the J call TRBJ2-1; perhaps TRBD2 as D (5 bases). Per the germline V gene, CDR1 is LGHNA and CDR2 is YSLEER. The germline V and J ends were trimmed by 0 bases and 0 bases, with 12 bases remaining between them. The CDR3 contains 17 residues. This chain's CDR3 is CASSQDLGVRSYNEQFF. The CDR3 bases are TGCGCCAGCAGCCAAGATCTGGGAGTGCGCTCCTACAATGAGCAGTTCTTC.

This clone was observed once. V gene TRBV3-1 (or the pseudogene TRBV3-2) combines with J gene TRBJ2-3; 9 bases match TRBD2. The trim removed 4 bases at V and 1 base at J, leaving 6 bases unmatched. The CDR3 is 16 residues long. Germline V gives CDR1 LGHDT, CDR2 YNNKEL (reference sequence). The CDR3 sequence: CASSPQAGGGTDTQYF. The CDR3 nucleotides read TGTGCCAGCAGCCCCCAGGCGGGAGGGGGCACAGATACGCAGTATTTT.

About this clone itself: At one end, the junction sequence differs from germline, possibly due to a read error. The chain combines TRBV7-9 with TRBJ1-2, with D uncertain. The CDR3 length is 14 residues. Germline CDR1 reads SEHNR; CDR2 reads FQNEAQ (reference sequence). For the CDR3, the DNA is TGTGCCAGCAGCCTTAGCGATACTAAGTATGGCTACACCTTC. Its translation is CASSLSDTKYGYTF.

The rearrangement uses TRBV30 and TRBJ2-7; tentative D call: TRBD2 (6 bases). The length of the CDR3 is 11 residues. CDR1 is GTSNPN and CDR2 is SVGIG in the germline V gene (reference sequence). The V and J ends lost 2 bases and 7 bases respectively, with 9 bases between them. CDR3 protein: CAWSSAGEQYF. The DNA for the CDR3 is TGTGCCTGGAGTTCGGCGGGGGAGCAGTACTTC.

The chain links TRBV21-1 to TRBJ2-7; the table's D call, TRBD2, was not checked against the DNA. TRBV21-1 is a recognized pseudogene. There are 15 residues in the CDR3. CDR3 coding DNA: TGTGCCAGCAGCAAAGTTCGGAGGTTATACTACGAGCAGTACTTC. Amino acids: CASSKVRRLYYEQYF.

The chain has TRBV2 and TRBJ1-4, with a possible D match to TRBD1 (6 bases). Trimming took off 5 bases at V and 2 bases at J, with 12 bases between the two ends. CDR1 is SNHLY and CDR2 is FYNNEI in the germline V gene. The CDR3 is 15 residues long. Here the CDR3 DNA reads TGTGCCAGCAGTTATCTACAGGGTACTAATGAAAAACTGTTTTTT. Its translation is CASSYLQGTNEKLFF.

This chain links TRBV9 with TRBJ1-1, with a weak D call TRBD1 (5 bases). Germline V gene lookup returns CDR1 SGDLS and CDR2 YYNGEE. The CDR3 is 15 residues long. The V end lost 0 bases, the J end lost 2 bases, and 11 bases lay between the germline ends. The CDR3 nucleotides are TGTGCCAGCAGCGTAGACTGGACATATAACACTGAAGCTTTCTTT. Its protein product is CASSVDWTYNTEAFF. The variable domain in full, completed from reference TRBV9 and TRBJ1-1, reads DSGVTQTPKHLITATGQRVTLRCSPRSGDLSVYWYQQSLDQGLQFLIQYYNGEERAKGNILERFSAQQFPDLHSELNLSSLELGDSALYFCASSVDWTYNTEAFFGQGTRLTVV.

This chain connects TRBV5-1 to TRBJ1-1; D may be TRBD1 (5 bases). Germline assignment: CDR1 SGHRS and CDR2 YFSETQ. V lost 1 base to trimming and J lost 3 bases, with 13 bases between them. This CDR3 has 15 amino acids. CDR3 sequence (DNA): TGCGCCAGCAGCTTGAGCGGGGCGGGGTACACTGAAGCTTTCTTT. The encoded protein is CASSLSGAGYTEAFF.

The J gene is TRBJ2-5, the V gene TRBV18; TRBD1 matches at 10 bases. Trimming took 2 bases from V and 5 from J; bases not matched to a gene: 11. The CDR3 spans 17 residues. The germline gives CDR1 KGHSH, CDR2 LQKENI. The CDR3 sequence is CASSPTSGTGDGETQYF. For the CDR3, the DNA is TGTGCCAGCTCACCAACTTCCGGGACAGGGGATGGGGAGACCCAGTACTTC.

This clone has just a few counts. The chain employs TRBV15 and TRBJ2-3; maybe TRBD2 (6 bases). The germline V and J ends were trimmed by 1 base and 0 bases, with 14 bases remaining between them. Germline V gene sequence: CDR1 LNHNV, CDR2 YYDKDF (reference sequence). CDR3 length: 17 residues. The CDR3 nucleotides are TGTGCCACCAGCAGAGGACTAGTCCCGATAAGCACAGATACGCAGTATTTT. Its protein is CATSRGLVPISTDTQYF. The full variable domain, its missing parts supplied by reference TRBV15 and TRBJ2-3, is DAMVIQNPRYQVTQFGKPVTLSCSQTLNHNVMYWYQQKSSQAPKLLFHYYDKDFNNEADTPDNFQSRRPNTSFCFLDIRSPGLGDTAMYLCATSRGLVPISTDTQYFGPGTRLTVL.

This clone was picked up a small number of times. This rearrangement joins TRBV20-1 to TRBJ2-1, with no clear D. V lost 3 bases to trimming and J lost 8 bases, with 8 bases between them. CDR1 is DFQATT, CDR2 SNEGSKA, per germline (reference sequence). This CDR3 contains 11 residues. CDR3 nucleotides: TGCAGTGCTAGTTCTAAAGATGAGCAGTTCTTC. This translates into CSASSKDEQFF.

The chain recombines TRBV30 with TRBJ2-2, with D possibly TRBD2 on 5 matching bases. With 5 bases removed from V and 1 base from J, the gap between germline ends came to 8 bases. The germline V gene has CDR1 GTSNPN and CDR2 SVGIG (reference sequence). The length of the CDR3 is 13 residues. The CDR3 coding sequence is TGTGCCTGGGCACGGGAGAACACCGGGGAGCTGTTTTTT. This translates into CAWARENTGELFF. Full variable domain (rest looked up from reference TRBV30 and TRBJ2-2): SQTIHQWPATLVQPVGSPLSLECTVEGTSNPNLYWYRQAAGRGLQLLFYSVGIGQISSEVPQNLSASRPQDRQFILSSKKLLLSDSGFYLCAWARENTGELFFGEGSRLTVL.

V and J are TRBV2 and TRBJ2-7, with 9 bases fitting TRBD1. Unmatched junction bases numbered 9, after V lost 6 bases and J lost 3 bases. This CDR3 contains 15 residues. In germline, CDR1 is SNHLY, CDR2 FYNNEI. The CDR3 DNA is TGTGCCAGCAGCCAGGGACAGGGAGGGCTCTACGAGCAGTACTTC. Protein: CASSQGQGGLYEQYF.

The chain links TRBV9 to TRBJ1-2; 8 positions match TRBD1. Germline CDR1 SGDLS, CDR2 YYNGEE. The CDR3 sequence is 14 residues long. The J segment lost 3 bases and the V segment lost 4 bases, leaving 5 bases of the junction unmatched. This chain's CDR3 is CASSFRGRDYGYTF. The CDR3 bases are TGTGCCAGCAGCTTCAGGGGGCGGGACTATGGCTACACCTTC.

The chain employs TRBV7-8 and TRBJ2-6; possibly TRBD1 for D (6 bases). V lost 1 base and J 0 bases, leaving 7 bases between the germline ends. Germline V gives CDR1 SGHVS, CDR2 FQNEAQ. The CDR3 sequence is 16 residues long. For the CDR3, the DNA is TGTGCCAGCAGCTTAGGGGGGCTCTCTGGGGCCAACGTCCTGACTTTC. Protein product: CASSLGGLSGANVLTF.

The rearrangement joins TRBV12-5 to TRBJ1-2, with TRBD1 matching 8 bases. The CDR3 spans 17 residues. CDR1 is LGHNT and CDR2 is FRNRAP in the germline V gene. V shed 3 bases and J 8 bases; nucleotides not matched to a gene: 17. CDR3 loop: CASGFETGTGYSWGYTF. CDR3 nucleotides: TGTGCTAGTGGTTTTGAGACCGGGACAGGATACTCCTGGGGCTACACCTTC.

V gene TRBV11-2 combines with J gene TRBJ1-1, with 7 bases fitting TRBD1. The CDR3 length is 14 residues. V lost 7 bases to trimming and J lost 4 bases; unmatched junction nucleotides: 9. Per germline, CDR1 SGHAT and CDR2 FQNNGV. Written as DNA, the CDR3 is TGTGCCAGCACCCGAGGGGGCGGATTCACTGAAGCTTTCTTT. Its protein is CASTRGGGFTEAFF.

J is TRBJ2-3 and V is TRBV11-2, with TRBD1 matching 8 bases. Germline values: CDR1 SGHAT, CDR2 FQNNGV. V lost 1 base, J lost 3 bases, and 0 bases stayed unmatched. The CDR3 is made up of 14 amino acids. The CDR3 DNA sequence: TGTGCCAGCAGCTTAGGGACAGGGACAGATACGCAGTATTTT. As protein: CASSLGTGTDTQYF.

The chain carries TRBV24-1 and TRBJ2-2; perhaps TRBD1 as D (5 bases). Deletions cut 0 bases from V and 0 bases from J, with 7 bases between. The CDR3 has 16 amino acids. Germline CDR1 reads KGHDR; CDR2 reads SFDVKD. CDR3 amino acids: CATSDLWGANTGELFF. CDR3 DNA: TGTGCCACCAGTGATTTGTGGGGCGCGAACACCGGGGAGCTGTTTTTT.

The chain is built from TRBV5-1 and TRBJ2-3; 7 positions match TRBD1. Looked up from germline, CDR1 is SGHRS and CDR2 is YFSETQ. J lost 1 base, V lost 7 bases, and 3 bases had no gene match. The CDR3 spans 13 residues. The CDR3 spells CASGQGGTDTQYF. The CDR3 DNA follows: TGCGCCAGCGGGCAGGGGGGCACAGATACGCAGTATTTT.

This rearrangement joins TRBV28 to TRBJ2-7; 9 bases fit TRBD1. The germline V gene encodes CDR1 MDHEN and CDR2 SYDVKM. The CDR3 is 14 amino acids. V was pared by 10 bases and J by 0 bases, with 7 bases of the junction left unmatched. CDR3 in DNA: TGTGCCACCCGGGACAGGGTACCCTCCTACGAGCAGTACTTC. This codes for CATRDRVPSYEQYF.